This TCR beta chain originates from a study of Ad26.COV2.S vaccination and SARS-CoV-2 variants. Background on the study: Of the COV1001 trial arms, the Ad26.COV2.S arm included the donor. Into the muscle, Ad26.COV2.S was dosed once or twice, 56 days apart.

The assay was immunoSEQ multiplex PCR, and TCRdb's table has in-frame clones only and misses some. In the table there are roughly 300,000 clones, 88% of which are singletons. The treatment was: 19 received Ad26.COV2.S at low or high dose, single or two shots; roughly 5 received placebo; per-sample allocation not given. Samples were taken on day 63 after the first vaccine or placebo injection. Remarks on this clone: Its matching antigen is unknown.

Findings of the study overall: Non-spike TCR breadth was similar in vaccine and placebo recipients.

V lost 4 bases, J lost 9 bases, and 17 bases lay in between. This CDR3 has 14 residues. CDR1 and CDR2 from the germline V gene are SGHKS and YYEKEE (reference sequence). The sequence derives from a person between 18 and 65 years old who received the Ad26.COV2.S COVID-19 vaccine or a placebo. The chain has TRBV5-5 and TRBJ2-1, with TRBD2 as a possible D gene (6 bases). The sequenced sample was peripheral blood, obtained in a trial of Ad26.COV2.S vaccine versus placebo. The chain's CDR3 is CASSGRGGSGEQFF. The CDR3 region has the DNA TGTGCCAGCAGCGGTAGGGGAGGTTCGGGTGAGCAGTTCTTC.